The rows below give T cell receptor beta chains drawn from one sample of a study of cytomegalovirus exposure and HLA in healthy donors. Only in-frame clones appear in the TCRdb table, and some are missing; sequencing was by immunoSEQ multiplex PCR. The table has about 220,000 clones, 88% seen once. Sequencing was carried out using PBMCs. The origin of the receptors is a young woman in good health and CMV-seronegative. The CDR3 runs from the conserved cysteine through the conserved F or W. D genes are given only for firm matches. Expanded clones get a size class; other rows say once, few or many, or leave the size out.

D gene	V gene	J gene	clone size	CDR3 DNA	CDR3 protein
TRBD1	TRBV10-3	TRBJ2-7	.	TGTGCCATCAGTAGGACAGGGGATACCTACGAGCAGTACTTC	CAISRTGDTYEQYF
TRBD1	TRBV5-4	TRBJ2-7	.	TGTGCCAGCAGCTTGTCTCCAGGGGGAGTCTACGAGCAGTACTTC	CASSLSPGGVYEQYF
TRBD2	TRBV2	TRBJ2-3	.	TGTGCCAGCAGAGGAATAGCGGGAGTAAATACGCAGTATTTT	CASRGIAGVNTQYF
.	TRBV5-6	TRBJ2-7	.	TGTGCCAGCAGCTTGATTCAAGCGGACTCCTACGAGCAGTACTTC	CASSLIQADSYEQYF
TRBD2	TRBV10-1	TRBJ2-1	.	TGCGCCAGCGCCATGGCGGGGGGATACAATGAGCAGTTCTTC	CASAMAGGYNEQFF
.	TRBV29-1	TRBJ2-1	.	TGCAGCGTTGTCGACACGGACTCCTACAATGAGCAGTTCTTC	CSVVDTDSYNEQFF
TRBD1	TRBV5-5	TRBJ1-2	once	TGTGCCAGCAGCTATTCCCCCGGGACAGGTTTTCGGGGCTACACCTTC	CASSYSPGTGFRGYTF
.	TRBV2	TRBJ1-3	.	TGTGCCAGCAGGGGGGGGGTACCTGGAAACACCATATATTTT	CASRGGVPGNTIYF
.	TRBV11-2	TRBJ2-7	.	TGTGCCAGCAGCTTAGATCCGGGATCCTACGAGCAGTACTTC	CASSLDPGSYEQYF
TRBD1	TRBV2	TRBJ1-2	.	TGTGCCAGCAGCCCTAGGACAGGGGACCCCCATGGCTACACCTTC	CASSPRTGDPHGYTF
TRBD1	TRBV29-1	TRBJ2-7	.	TGCAGCGCCAGAGGTGGGACAGGGTCTCCCTACGAGCAGTACTTC	CSARGGTGSPYEQYF
.	TRBV4-1	TRBJ1-2	.	TGCGCCAGCAGCCAAGATCCGAACTATGGCTACACCTTC	CASSQDPNYGYTF
.	TRBV6-1	TRBJ2-1	.	TGTGCCAGCAGCCGGGACTTCGGTGGGAATGAGCAGTTCTTC	CASSRDFGGNEQFF
.	TRBV30	TRBJ2-7	.	TGTGCCTGGACCGTCCCCAGACACACGAGCTCCTACGAGCAGTACTTC	CAWTVPRHTSSYEQYF
TRBD2	TRBV4-1	TRBJ2-7	once	TGCGCCAGCAGCCAAACCCAATTCCGGGACTATCTTTACGAGCAGTACTTC	CASSQTQFRDYLYEQYF
.	TRBV5-1	TRBJ1-2	.	TGCGCCAGCAGCTCAGTGACAGTCGATCACTATGGCTACACCTTC	CASSSVTVDHYGYTF
TRBD2	TRBV6-1	TRBJ2-2	few	TGTGCCAGCAGTCTAGCGGGAGATACCGGGGAGCTGTTTTTT	CASSLAGDTGELFF
TRBD2	TRBV5-1	TRBJ2-1	.	TGCGCCAGCAGCTTTCTAGCGGGAGAGGGTGAGCAGTTCTTC	CASSFLAGEGEQFF
TRBD2	TRBV9	TRBJ2-7	.	TGTGCCAGCAGCCGACGGCGCCTAGCGGGAGGCACGTACGAGCAGTACTTC	CASSRRRLAGGTYEQYF
.	TRBV19	TRBJ2-7	.	TGTGCCAGTAGTAGATACCAGGGTACGTCTTACGAGCAGTACTTC	CASSRYQGTSYEQYF
TRBD2	TRBV5-4	TRBJ2-3	.	TGTGCCAGCAGCCTACTTGGGGTCCTAGCGGGAGGCACAGATACGCAGTATTTT	CASSLLGVLAGGTDTQYF
TRBD2	TRBV10-3	TRBJ2-7	.	TGTGCCATCAGTGAAGGCGGGAGCGGAACCTACGAGCAGTACTTC	CAISEGGSGTYEQYF
TRBD1	TRBV7-8	TRBJ2-7	once	TGTGCCAGCAGCTTCCGACAGGGGGTCTACGAGCAGTACTTC	CASSFRQGVYEQYF
TRBD1	TRBV19	TRBJ2-1	.	TGTGCCAGTTCGATCGACAGGGGACTGTACAATGAGCAGTTCTTC	CASSIDRGLYNEQFF
.	TRBV6-6	TRBJ1-5	.	TGTGCCAGCAGACTGACAGACAATCAGCCCCAGCATTTT	CASRLTDNQPQHF
.	TRBV5-1	TRBJ2-3	.	TGCGCCAGCAGCCATGCGGACAGCTCGCACACAGATACGCAGTATTTT	CASSHADSSHTDTQYF
TRBD1	TRBV5-1	TRBJ2-6	.	TGCGCCAGCAGCACAGGACAGGGGGCGCGAGGGGCCAACGTCCTGACTTTC	CASSTGQGARGANVLTF
.	TRBV10-3	TRBJ1-1	.	TGTGCCATCACGCGAGGAGCGGACACTGAAGCTTTCTTT	CAITRGADTEAFF
.	TRBV18	TRBJ1-2	.	TGTGCCAGCTCACCAGGGAGAAACTATGGCTACACCTTC	CASSPGRNYGYTF
TRBD1	TRBV27	TRBJ1-1	.	TGTGCCAGCAGTTTAACAGGACAGGAGATGAACACTGAAGCTTTCTTT	CASSLTGQEMNTEAFF
TRBD1	TRBV5-1	TRBJ2-3	.	TGCGCCAGCAGCCGGAGGGGACAGGCCCCAGATACGCAGTATTTT	CASSRRGQAPDTQYF
.	TRBV4-1	TRBJ1-5	.	TGCGCCAGCAGCCATACAGAGATTAGCAATCAGCCCCAGCATTTT	CASSHTEISNQPQHF
TRBD2	TRBV7-6	TRBJ2-3	.	TGTGCCAGCAGCTCCCCATACGGGAGGGAGGATACGCAGTATTTT	CASSSPYGREDTQYF
.	TRBV30	TRBJ1-2	once	TGTGCCTCCCAGGGAAACCGTCGTACCTATGGCTACACCTTC	CASQGNRRTYGYTF
TRBD1	TRBV5-4	TRBJ2-5	.	TGTGCCAGCAGCGTTCCAGGGGGAGAGACCCAGTACTTC	CASSVPGGETQYF
TRBD2	TRBV27	TRBJ2-7	.	TGTGCCAGCAGTTTATCCGGGCCTAGCGGGGGCTTCTACGAGCAGTACTTC	CASSLSGPSGGFYEQYF
TRBD2	TRBV11-2	TRBJ2-3	.	TGTGCCAGCAGCCGTCTATCGGGACTACAGGCAGATACGCAGTATTTT	CASSRLSGLQADTQYF
TRBD2	TRBV27	TRBJ2-4	.	TGTGCCAGCAGTTTCGGGCGGGAGCTGGGGACGCAGTACTTC	CASSFGRELGTQYF
.	TRBV10-3	TRBJ2-7	.	TGTGCCATCTCCCTCCATGGCGGAAGCTCCTACGAGCAGTACTTC	CAISLHGGSSYEQYF
TRBD1	TRBV9	TRBJ1-4	.	TGTGCCAGCAGCGTAGATGTCCGGGACAGAGATGAAAAACTGTTTTTT	CASSVDVRDRDEKLFF
TRBD1	TRBV18	TRBJ1-1	.	TGTGCCAGCTCACCACGGACAGGGGATGTGAGCACTGAAGCTTTCTTT	CASSPRTGDVSTEAFF
.	TRBV5-1	TRBJ2-6	.	TGCGCCAGCAGCCGGGGGGGACAGTCCTCTGGGGCCAACGTCCTGACTTTC	CASSRGGQSSGANVLTF
.	TRBV9	TRBJ2-3	once	TGTGCCAGCAGCGTAGATTCCGGAGATACGCAGTATTTT	CASSVDSGDTQYF
.	TRBV6-6	TRBJ1-5	.	TGTGCCAGCAGTTACGTAGGGAGCCTGAGCAATCAGCCCCAGCATTTT	CASSYVGSLSNQPQHF
.	TRBV28	TRBJ1-2	once	TGTGCCAGCAGTGCCCCAGGACAGCCTTTTAACTATGGCTACACCTTC	CASSAPGQPFNYGYTF
TRBD1	TRBV28	TRBJ2-5	.	TGTGCCAGCAGTTCTATGCCGGGACAGCAAGAGACCCAGTACTTC	CASSSMPGQQETQYF
.	TRBV30	TRBJ2-7	.	TGTGCCTGGAGTGTCTTGCGGGGATCGAGCGAGCAGTACTTC	CAWSVLRGSSEQYF
TRBD2	TRBV11-3	TRBJ2-7	.	TGTGCCAGCAGCTTAGGAGATGCGGGAGACTACCACGAGCAGTACTTC	CASSLGDAGDYHEQYF